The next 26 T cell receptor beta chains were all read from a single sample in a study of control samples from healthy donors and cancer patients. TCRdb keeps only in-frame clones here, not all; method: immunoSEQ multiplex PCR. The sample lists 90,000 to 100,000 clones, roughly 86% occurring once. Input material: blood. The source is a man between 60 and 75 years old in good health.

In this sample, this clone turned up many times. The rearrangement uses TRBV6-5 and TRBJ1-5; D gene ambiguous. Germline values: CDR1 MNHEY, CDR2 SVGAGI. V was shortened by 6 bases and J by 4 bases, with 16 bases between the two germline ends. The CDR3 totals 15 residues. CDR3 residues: CASSESEGGNQPQHF. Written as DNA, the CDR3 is TGTGCCAGCAGCGAGAGTGAGGGTGGTAATCAGCCCCAGCATTTT.

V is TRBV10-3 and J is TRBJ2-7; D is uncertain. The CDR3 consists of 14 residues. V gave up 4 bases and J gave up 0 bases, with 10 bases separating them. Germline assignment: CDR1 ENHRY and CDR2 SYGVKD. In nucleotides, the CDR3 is TGTGCCATCAGTGGGGCGACGGACTCCTACGAGCAGTACTTC. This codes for CAISGATDSYEQYF.

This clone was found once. The CDR3 bases are TGTGCCTGGAGTGACAATCCGGGCCCCTCCTATCCTAACTATGGCTACACCTTC. This translates into CAWSDNPGPSYPNYGYTF. The V and J genes are TRBV30 and TRBJ1-2; D gene uncertain. The CDR3 covers 18 residues. From germline, CDR1 is GTSNPN and CDR2 SVGIG (reference sequence). The ends were cut back, 1 base at V and 0 bases at J, with 21 bases in the middle.

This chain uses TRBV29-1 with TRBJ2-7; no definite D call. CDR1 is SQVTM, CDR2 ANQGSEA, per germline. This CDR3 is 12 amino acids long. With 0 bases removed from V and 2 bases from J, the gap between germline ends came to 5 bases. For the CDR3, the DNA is TGCAGCGTTGAAGATCCACCCTACGAGCAGTACTTC. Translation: CSVEDPPYEQYF.

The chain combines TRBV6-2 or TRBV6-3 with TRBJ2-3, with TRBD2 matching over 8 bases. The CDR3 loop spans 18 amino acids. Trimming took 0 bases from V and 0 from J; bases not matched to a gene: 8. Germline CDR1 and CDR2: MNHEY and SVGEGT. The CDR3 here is CASSYSAGGTTSTDTQYF. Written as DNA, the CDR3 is TGTGCCAGCAGTTACTCCGCGGGGGGCACGACTAGCACAGATACGCAGTATTTT.

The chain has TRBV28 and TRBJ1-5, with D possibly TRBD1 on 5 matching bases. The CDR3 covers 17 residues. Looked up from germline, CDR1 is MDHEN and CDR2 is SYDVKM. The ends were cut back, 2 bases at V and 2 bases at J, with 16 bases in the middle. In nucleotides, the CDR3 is TGTGCCAGCAGTTTAGGTCTTTGGGGACGCGGCAATCAGCCCCAGCATTTT. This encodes CASSLGLWGRGNQPQHF.

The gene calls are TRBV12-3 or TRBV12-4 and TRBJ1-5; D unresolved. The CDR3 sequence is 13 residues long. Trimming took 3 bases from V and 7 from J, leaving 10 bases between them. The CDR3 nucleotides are TGTGCCAGCAGTTTCCACGATGGGCAGCCCCAGCATTTT. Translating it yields CASSFHDGQPQHF.

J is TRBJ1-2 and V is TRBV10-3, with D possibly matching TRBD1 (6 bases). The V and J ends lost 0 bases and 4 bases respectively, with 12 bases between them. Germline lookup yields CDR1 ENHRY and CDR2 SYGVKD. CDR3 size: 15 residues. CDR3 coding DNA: TGTGCCATCAGTGAGTCAACAGACAGGTCCTATGGCTACACCTTC. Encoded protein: CAISESTDRSYGYTF.

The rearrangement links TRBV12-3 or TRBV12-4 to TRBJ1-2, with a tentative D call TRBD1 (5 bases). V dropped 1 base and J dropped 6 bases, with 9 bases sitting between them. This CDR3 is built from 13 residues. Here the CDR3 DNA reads TGTGCCAGCAGTTTAGGACAGAGAGATGGCTACACCTTC. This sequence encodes CASSLGQRDGYTF.

CDR3: CAWSPRGETQYF. The CDR3 nucleotides read TGTGCCTGGAGTCCACGGGGGGAGACCCAGTACTTC. The rearrangement joins TRBV30 to TRBJ2-5; tentatively, D is TRBD2 (6 bases). This CDR3 has 12 amino acids. Germline V gene data show CDR1 as GTSNPN and CDR2 as SVGIG (reference sequence). With 2 bases removed from V and 5 bases from J, the gap between germline ends came to 9 bases. The full variable domain, rest sourced from reference TRBV30 and TRBJ2-5, is SQTIHQWPATLVQPVGSPLSLECTVEGTSNPNLYWYRQAAGRGLQLLFYSVGIGQISSEVPQNLSASRPQDRQFILSSKKLLLSDSGFYLCAWSPRGETQYFGPGTRLLVL.

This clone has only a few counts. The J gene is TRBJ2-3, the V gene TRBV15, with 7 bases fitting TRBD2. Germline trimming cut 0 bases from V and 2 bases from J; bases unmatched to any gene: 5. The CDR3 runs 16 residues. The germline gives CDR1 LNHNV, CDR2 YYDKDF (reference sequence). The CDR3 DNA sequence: TGTGCCACCAGCAGAGAAGCGGGACTGAACACAGATACGCAGTATTTT. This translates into CATSREAGLNTDTQYF.

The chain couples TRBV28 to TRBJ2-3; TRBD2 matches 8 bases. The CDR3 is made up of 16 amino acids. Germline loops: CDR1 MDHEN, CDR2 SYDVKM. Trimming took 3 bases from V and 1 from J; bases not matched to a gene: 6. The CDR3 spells CASSFGLAGRTDTQYF. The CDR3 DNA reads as TGTGCCAGCAGTTTCGGGCTAGCGGGCCGCACAGATACGCAGTATTTT.

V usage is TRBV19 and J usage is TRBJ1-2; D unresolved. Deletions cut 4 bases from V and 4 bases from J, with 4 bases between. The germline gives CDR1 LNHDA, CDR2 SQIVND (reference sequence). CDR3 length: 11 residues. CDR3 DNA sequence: TGTGCCAGTAGTAGGATCTATGGCTACACCTTC. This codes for CASSRIYGYTF.

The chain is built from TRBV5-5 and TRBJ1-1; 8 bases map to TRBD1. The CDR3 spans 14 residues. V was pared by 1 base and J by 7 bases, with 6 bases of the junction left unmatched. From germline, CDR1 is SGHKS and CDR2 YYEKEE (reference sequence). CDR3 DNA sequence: TGTGCCAGCAGCTTGATAAGTACAGGGGGTGAAGCTTTCTTT. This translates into CASSLISTGGEAFF.

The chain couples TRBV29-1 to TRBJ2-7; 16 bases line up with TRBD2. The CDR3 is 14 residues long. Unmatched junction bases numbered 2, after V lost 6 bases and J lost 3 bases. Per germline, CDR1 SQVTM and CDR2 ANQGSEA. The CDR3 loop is CSVGTSGRVYEQYF. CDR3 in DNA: TGCAGCGTGGGGACTAGCGGGAGGGTCTACGAGCAGTACTTC.

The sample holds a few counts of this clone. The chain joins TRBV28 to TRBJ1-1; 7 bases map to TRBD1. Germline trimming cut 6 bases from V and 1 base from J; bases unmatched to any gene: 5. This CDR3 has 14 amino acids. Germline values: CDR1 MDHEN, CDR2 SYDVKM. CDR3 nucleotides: TGTGCCAGCAGGTACAGGGGATGGAACACTGAAGCTTTCTTT. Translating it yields CASRYRGWNTEAFF.

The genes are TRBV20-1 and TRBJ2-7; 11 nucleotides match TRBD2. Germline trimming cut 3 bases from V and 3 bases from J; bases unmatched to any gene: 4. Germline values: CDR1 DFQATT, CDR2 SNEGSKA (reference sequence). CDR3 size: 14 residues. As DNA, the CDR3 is TGCAGTGCTAGTACTAGCGGGGGCCTCTACGAGCAGTACTTC. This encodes CSASTSGGLYEQYF.

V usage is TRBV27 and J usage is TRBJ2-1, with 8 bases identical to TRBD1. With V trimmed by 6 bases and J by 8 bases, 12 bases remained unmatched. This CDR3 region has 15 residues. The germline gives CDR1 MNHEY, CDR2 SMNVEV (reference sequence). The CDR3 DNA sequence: TGTGCCAGCAGGCGCGGGGTCCAGGGGGCCTATGAGCAGTTCTTC. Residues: CASRRGVQGAYEQFF.

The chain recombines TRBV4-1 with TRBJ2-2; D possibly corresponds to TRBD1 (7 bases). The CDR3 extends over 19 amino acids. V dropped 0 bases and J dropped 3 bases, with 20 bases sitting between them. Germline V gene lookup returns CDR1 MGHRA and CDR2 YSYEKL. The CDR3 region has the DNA TGCGCCAGCAGCCAAGACCCCCCCGGGGCAGGGGGGTACACCGGGGAGCTGTTTTTT. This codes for CASSQDPPGAGGYTGELFF.

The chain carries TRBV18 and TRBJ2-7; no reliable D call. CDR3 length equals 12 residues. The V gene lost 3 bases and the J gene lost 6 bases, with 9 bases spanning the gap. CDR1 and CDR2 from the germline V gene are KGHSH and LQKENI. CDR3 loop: CASSPNKGEQYF. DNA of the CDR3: TGTGCCAGCTCACCCAACAAGGGCGAGCAGTACTTC.

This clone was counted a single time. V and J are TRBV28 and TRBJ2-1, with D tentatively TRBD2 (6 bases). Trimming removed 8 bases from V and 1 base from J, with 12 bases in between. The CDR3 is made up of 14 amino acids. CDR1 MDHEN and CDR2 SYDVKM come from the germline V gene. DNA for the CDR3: TGTGCCAGCGCAACGGGAGAGTCCTACAATGAGCAGTTCTTC. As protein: CASATGESYNEQFF.

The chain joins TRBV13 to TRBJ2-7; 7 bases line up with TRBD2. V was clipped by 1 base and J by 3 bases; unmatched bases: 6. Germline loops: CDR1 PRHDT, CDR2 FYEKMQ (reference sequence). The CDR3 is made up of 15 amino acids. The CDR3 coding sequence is TGTGCCAGCAGCTTAGCGGTGACTAGCAGCTACGAGCAGTACTTC. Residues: CASSLAVTSSYEQYF.

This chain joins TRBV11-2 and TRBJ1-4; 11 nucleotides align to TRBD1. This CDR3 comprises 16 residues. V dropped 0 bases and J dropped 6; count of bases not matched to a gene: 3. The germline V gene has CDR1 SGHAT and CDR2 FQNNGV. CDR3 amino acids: CASSLDRTGGYEKLFF. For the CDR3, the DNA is TGTGCCAGCAGCTTAGACCGGACAGGGGGCTATGAAAAACTGTTTTTT.

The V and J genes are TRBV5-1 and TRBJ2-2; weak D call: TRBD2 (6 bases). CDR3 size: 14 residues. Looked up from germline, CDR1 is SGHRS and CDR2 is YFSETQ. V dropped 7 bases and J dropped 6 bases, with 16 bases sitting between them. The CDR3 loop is CASQPGSPPGELFF. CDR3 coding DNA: TGCGCCAGCCAGCCCGGGAGCCCCCCCGGGGAGCTGTTTTTT. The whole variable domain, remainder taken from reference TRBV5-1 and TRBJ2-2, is KAGVTQTPRYLIKTRGQQVTLSCSPISGHRSVSWYQQTPGQGLQFLFEYFSETQRNKGNFPGRFSGRQFSNSRSEMNVSTLELGDSALYLCASQPGSPPGELFFGEGSRLTVL.

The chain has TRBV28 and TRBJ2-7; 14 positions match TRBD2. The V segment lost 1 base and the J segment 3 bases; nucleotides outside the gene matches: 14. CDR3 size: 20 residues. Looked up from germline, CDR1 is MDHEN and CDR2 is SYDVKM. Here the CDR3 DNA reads TGTGCCAGCAGTTTATACCGACGGGAGACTAGCGGGAGGGCCTTCTACGAGCAGTACTTC. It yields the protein CASSLYRRETSGRAFYEQYF.

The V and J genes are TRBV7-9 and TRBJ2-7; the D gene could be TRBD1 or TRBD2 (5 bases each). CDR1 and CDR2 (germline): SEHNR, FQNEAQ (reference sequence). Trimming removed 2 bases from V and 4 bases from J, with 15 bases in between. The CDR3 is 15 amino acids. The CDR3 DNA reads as TGTGCCAGCAGCTTATTCGCGCAGGGAGAGTACGAGCAGTACTTC. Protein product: CASSLFAQGEYEQYF.